This entry lists 21 T cell receptor beta chains sequenced from one sample in a study of blood T cell repertoires in COVID-19. Using immunoSEQ multiplex PCR, the repertoire was profiled, and TCRdb retains in-frame clones only, with some absent. The sample has 100,000 to 150,000 clones, roughly 80% seen once. Sequencing used peripheral blood. The receptor source for this set is a human donor in a cohort sampled during active COVID-19.

This chain uses TRBV6-5 with TRBJ2-5; D remains unclear. CDR3 length equals 14 residues. Germline loops: CDR1 MNHEY, CDR2 SVGAGI. Trimming stripped 5 bases from V and 0 bases from J, with 10 bases between. Here the CDR3 reads CASSHRDYQETQYF. The DNA for the CDR3 is TGTGCCAGCAGTCATCGCGACTACCAAGAGACCCAGTACTTC.

This chain links TRBV6-6 with TRBJ2-7; a weak D match, TRBD1 (6 bases). This CDR3 is built from 13 residues. Trimming left V 5 bases short and J 5 bases short, with 13 bases between. Germline CDR1 reads MNHNY; CDR2 reads SVGAGI (reference sequence). This CDR3 is CASSGDTSNEQYF. The CDR3 DNA follows: TGTGCCAGCAGTGGGGACACTTCGAACGAGCAGTACTTC.

V usage is TRBV19 and J usage is TRBJ2-7, with a tentative D call TRBD2 (7 bases). This CDR3 comprises 15 residues. Germline assignment: CDR1 LNHDA and CDR2 SQIVND (reference sequence). Trimming shortened V by 1 base and J by 3 bases, and 13 bases separated the two germline ends. CDR3 amino acids: CASSIARGGVYEQYF. In nucleotides, the CDR3 is TGTGCCAGTAGTATAGCACGCGGGGGCGTCTACGAGCAGTACTTC.

The chain carries TRBV10-3 and TRBJ2-2; 7 bases match TRBD2. V shed 2 bases and J 6 bases; nucleotides not matched to a gene: 3. The CDR3 runs 14 residues. Germline V gene data show CDR1 as ENHRY and CDR2 as SYGVKD. Here the CDR3 reads CAISERDYSGELFF. The CDR3 region has the DNA TGTGCCATCAGTGAGAGGGACTACTCCGGGGAGCTGTTTTTT.

The rearrangement links TRBV18 to TRBJ2-3; 8 nucleotides agree with TRBD1. Germline assignment: CDR1 KGHSH and CDR2 LQKENI. V lost 3 bases and J lost 3; bases outside the gene matches: 5. CDR3 length: 15 amino acids. As DNA, the CDR3 is TGTGCCAGCTCACCGGTTCAGGGGGCGACAGATACGCAGTATTTT. Encoded protein: CASSPVQGATDTQYF.

V gene TRBV5-6 combines with J gene TRBJ2-7; TRBD2 matches at 10 bases. With 4 bases clipped from V and 6 bases from J, the junction kept 7 bases outside the gene matches. The CDR3 consists of 14 residues. Germline CDR1 reads SGHDT; CDR2 reads YYEEEE. This CDR3 reads CASSIGSGGGEQYF. The CDR3 coding sequence is TGTGCCAGCAGCATCGGCAGCGGGGGGGGCGAGCAGTACTTC.

This clone was recorded once. The rearrangement links TRBV10-3 to TRBJ2-7; 9 bases line up with TRBD1. The CDR3 sequence is 16 residues long. The germline V gene has CDR1 ENHRY and CDR2 SYGVKD. V shed 4 bases and J 1 base; nucleotides not matched to a gene: 8. The CDR3 spells CAISGTQGANSYEQYF. CDR3 nucleotide sequence: TGTGCCATCAGTGGGACACAGGGGGCCAATTCCTACGAGCAGTACTTC.

This chain joins TRBV15 and TRBJ2-3; 7 bases line up with TRBD2. J was trimmed by 5 bases and V by 0 bases; bases with no gene match: 8. Germline V gene sequence: CDR1 LNHNV, CDR2 YYDKDF (reference sequence). The CDR3 runs 16 residues. The CDR3 nucleotides read TGTGCCACCAGCAGAGATAAGTGGGGGGGGATAGATACGCAGTATTTT. It specifies CATSRDKWGGIDTQYF.

This sequence joins TRBV19 and TRBJ1-1; D possibly corresponds to TRBD1 (6 bases). With 7 bases removed from V and 1 base from J, the gap between germline ends came to 10 bases. Germline V gives CDR1 LNHDA, CDR2 SQIVND (reference sequence). The length of the CDR3 is 13 residues. The CDR3 is CASTPDRNTEAFF. The DNA of the CDR3 is TGTGCCAGTACCCCGGACAGGAACACTGAAGCTTTCTTT. The full variable domain, with the rest looked up from reference TRBV19 and TRBJ1-1, is DGGITQSPKYLFRKEGQNVTLSCEQNLNHDAMYWYRQDPGQGLRLIYYSQIVNDFQKGDIAEGYSVSREKKESFPLTVTSAQKNPTAFYLCASTPDRNTEAFFGQGTRLTVV.

The sample holds a few counts of this clone. The V gene is TRBV7-8, the J gene TRBJ2-3, with 12 bases aligning to TRBD2. Germline V gene data show CDR1 as SGHVS and CDR2 as FQNEAQ. J gave up 9 bases and V 1 base, and 14 bases lay outside the gene matches. The CDR3 contains 18 residues. The CDR3 coding sequence is TGTGCCAGCAGCTTAGGAGCTAGCGGGGGGGCTACACCAGGAACGCAGTATTTT. Amino acid sequence: CASSLGASGGATPGTQYF.

The chain recombines TRBV7-9 with TRBJ2-7, with 7 nucleotides matching TRBD2. CDR1 is SEHNR, CDR2 FQNEAQ, per germline (reference sequence). V shed 2 bases, J shed 3 bases, and the junction held 7 bases outside the gene matches. This CDR3 region has 15 residues. The DNA of the CDR3 is TGTGCCAGCAGCTTATTTGCGGGAGTGGGCTACGAGCAGTACTTC. Translating it yields CASSLFAGVGYEQYF.

The chain combines TRBV5-1 with TRBJ1-1; TRBD1 matches 10 bases. Unmatched junction bases numbered 6, after V lost 4 bases and J lost 3 bases. The CDR3 runs 15 residues. Germline V gives CDR1 SGHRS, CDR2 YFSETQ. The CDR3 reads CASSNRTGGYTEAFF. The CDR3 bases are TGCGCCAGCAGCAATCGGACAGGGGGGTACACTGAAGCTTTCTTT.

The sample holds one count of this clone. This chain uses TRBV5-1 with TRBJ2-3; TRBD2 matches 7 bases. CDR1 is SGHRS, CDR2 YFSETQ, per germline. This CDR3 spans 15 amino acids. Unmatched junction bases numbered 6, after V lost 4 bases and J lost 1 base. The CDR3 loop reads CASSQYSGGTDTQYF. The CDR3, as DNA: TGCGCCAGCAGCCAATACAGCGGGGGCACAGATACGCAGTATTTT.

This clone was observed a single time. The genes are TRBV5-1 and TRBJ2-6, with 11 bases identical to TRBD2. Germline V CDR1 and CDR2: SGHRS, YFSETQ. V lost 3 bases and J lost 4; bases outside the gene matches: 6. The length of the CDR3 is 17 residues. The DNA for the CDR3 is TGCGCCAGCAGCTCCGTAGCGGGGGGGCAAGGGGCCAACGTCCTGACTTTC. Its protein product is CASSSVAGGQGANVLTF.

The chain has TRBV28 and TRBJ1-6, with unresolved D. The CDR3 is made up of 12 amino acids. Germline loops: CDR1 MDHEN, CDR2 SYDVKM. V was trimmed by 6 bases and J by 9 bases, leaving 9 bases between them. The CDR3: CASRVQSSPLHF. The DNA of the CDR3 is TGTGCCAGCAGAGTACAAAGTTCACCCCTCCACTTT.

The chain joins TRBV20-1 to TRBJ1-5; weak D call: TRBD1 (5 bases). The CDR3 consists of 13 residues. Germline V lookup: CDR1 DFQATT, CDR2 SNEGSKA (reference sequence). V was shortened by 3 bases and J by 6 bases, with 12 bases between the two germline ends. CDR3 residues: CSASEAGGQPQHF. Written as DNA, the CDR3 is TGCAGTGCTAGTGAAGCCGGGGGTCAGCCCCAGCATTTT.

The chain recombines TRBV18 with TRBJ2-5; 7 bases fit TRBD2. Losses at the gene ends were 0 bases for V and 0 bases for J; bases not matched to a gene: 4. This CDR3 is built from 16 residues. The germline V gene has CDR1 KGHSH and CDR2 LQKENI. The CDR3, as DNA: TGTGCCAGCTCACCACCGAGCGGGGATAACCAAGAGACCCAGTACTTC. Its translation is CASSPPSGDNQETQYF.

The J gene is TRBJ1-4, the V gene TRBV7-2; TRBD1 matches at 9 bases. Germline lookup yields CDR1 SGHTA and CDR2 FQGNSA. The length of the CDR3 is 16 residues. The V segment lost 5 bases and the J segment 3 bases; nucleotides outside the gene matches: 7. CDR3 sequence reads: CASSGQGLRANEKLFF. The CDR3, as DNA: TGTGCCAGCAGCGGACAGGGGTTACGAGCTAATGAAAAACTGTTTTTT.

This clone has just one count. This rearrangement joins TRBV7-8 to TRBJ1-1; D perhaps matches TRBD1 (5 bases). The CDR3 loop spans 15 amino acids. Per the germline V gene, CDR1 is SGHVS and CDR2 is FQNEAQ. The V and J ends lost 2 bases and 3 bases respectively, with 13 bases between them. CDR3 in amino acids: CASSLILDSYTEAFF. CDR3 bases: TGTGCCAGCAGCTTAATTCTCGACAGCTACACTGAAGCTTTCTTT.

This chain connects TRBV5-4 to TRBJ2-7; 7 bases agree with TRBD2. Germline V gene lookup returns CDR1 SGHNT and CDR2 YYREEE (reference sequence). V dropped 3 bases and J dropped 0; count of bases not matched to a gene: 9. This CDR3 has 16 residues. This CDR3 reads CASSSRASGSSYEQYF. The CDR3 nucleotides are TGTGCCAGCAGCTCCCGGGCTAGCGGAAGCTCCTACGAGCAGTACTTC.

The chain carries TRBV12-3 or TRBV12-4 and TRBJ1-2, with TRBD1 identical over 10 bases. The CDR3 spans 13 residues. J lost 6 bases, V lost 5 bases, and 3 bases had no gene match. The CDR3 protein is CASSRGQGNGYTF. The CDR3 DNA follows: TGTGCCAGCAGTAGGGGACAGGGGAATGGCTACACCTTC.